The table lists the clone carrying this T cell receptor (beta chain) with many counts. The target antigen is unknown. V was cut by 7 bases and J by 7 bases, with 11 bases left in between. The germline V gene encodes CDR1 MNHNS and CDR2 SASEGT. CDR3 length: 13 residues. This entry is derived from a study of glioma-infiltrating T cells. General study points: Very few CDR3 sequences were shared between tissue and blood. Above-expected tissue-blood divergence occurred in all gliomas, most in low-grade ones.

TCR alpha and beta CDR3 regions were amplified from RNA using iRepertoire nested multiplex PCR. One-step reverse transcription and amplification started from about 100-400 ng of tissue mRNA or PBMC total RNA. TCRdb called the multiplex PCR reads again in MiXCR, with one record for every CDR3 protein. The table includes under 130,000 distinct CDR3 sequences, about 28% detected once. The material sequenced was glioma tissue, nonneoplastic brain tissue, or PBMCs (not recorded which). The sequence came from a human donor with low-grade glioma or glioblastoma, undergoing nonglioma brain surgery, or in good health (not recorded which). The rearrangement joins TRBV6-1 to TRBJ1-6; D ambiguous. Here the CDR3 DNA reads TGTGCCAGCAATGAGAGAAGGAATTCACCCCTCCACTTT. This encodes CASNERRNSPLHF.